The rows below give T cell receptor beta chains drawn from one sample of a study of OX40 agonist ivuxolimab in advanced cancers. The repertoire was sequenced with immunoSEQ multiplex PCR; TCRdb's copy has only in-frame clones and lacks some. The table lists 55,000 to 70,000 clones, about 94% of them singletons. Material: CD4+ or CD8+ T cells sorted from blood, obtained in a trial of the OX40 agonist ivuxolimab. Receptors originate from an adult with an advanced solid tumor such as melanoma, head and neck, liver or kidney cancer. Each CDR3 is given with its conserved first and last residue. The D gene is left open where the match is weak. For some rows the clone size is stated as once, few or many, or as a class when expanded; others skip it.

J gene | D gene | clone size | CDR3 length | V gene | CDR3 protein | CDR3 DNA
TRBJ1-6 | NA | few | 16 | TRBV6-6 | CASSSLAGSYNSPLHF | TGTGCCAGCAGTTCTCTCGCAGGCTCCTATAATTCACCCCTCCACTTT
TRBJ2-7 | NA | NA | 13 | TRBV27 | CASSLWIGDEQYF | TGTGCCAGCAGTTTATGGATAGGGGACGAGCAGTACTTC
TRBJ2-7 | TRBD2 | NA | 14 | TRBV5-8 | CASSLELAAYEQYF | TGTGCCAGCAGCTTGGAACTAGCGGCCTACGAGCAGTACTTC
TRBJ2-1 | NA | NA | 12 | TRBV6-4 | CASSHGYNEQFF | TGTGCCAGCAGTCACGGTTACAATGAGCAGTTCTTC
TRBJ2-1 | NA | NA | 15 | TRBV5-1 | CASSLTGLVDNEQFF | TGCGCCAGCAGCTTGACAGGGTTGGTGGACAATGAGCAGTTCTTC
TRBJ2-3 | NA | NA | 13 | TRBV10-1 | CASSGTHTDTQYF | TGCGCCAGCAGCGGGACACACACAGATACGCAGTATTTT
TRBJ1-1 | NA | NA | 15 | TRBV6-7 | CASSCGPAGDTEAFF | TGTGCCAGCAGTTGCGGACCTGCGGGAGACACTGAAGCTTTCTTT
TRBJ1-5 | NA | NA | 15 | TRBV2 | CASSEEGLGYQPQHF | TGTGCCAGCAGTGAGGAGGGTTTGGGGTATCAGCCCCAGCATTTT
TRBJ2-7 | NA | NA | 13 | TRBV6-5 | CASSYRDTYEQYF | TGTGCCAGCAGTTACCGGGACACCTACGAGCAGTACTTC
TRBJ2-7 | NA | NA | 14 | TRBV19 | CASSTLGDTYEQYF | TGTGCCAGTAGTACCTTAGGGGATACCTACGAGCAGTACTTC
TRBJ1-1 | TRBD1 | NA | 16 | TRBV19 | CASSIGPGQGDTEAFF | TGTGCCAGTAGTATAGGGCCGGGACAGGGTGATACTGAAGCTTTCTTT
TRBJ1-2 | NA | NA | 15 | TRBV9 | CASSALDGTNYGYTF | TGTGCCAGCAGCGCATTGGACGGCACTAACTATGGCTACACCTTC
TRBJ2-7 | NA | NA | 14 | TRBV15 | CATSGTGSSYEQYF | TGTGCCACCAGCGGGACGGGTAGCTCCTACGAGCAGTACTTC
TRBJ2-7 | NA | NA | 15 | TRBV2 | CASSVGRISSYEQYF | TGTGCCAGCAGCGTCGGACGGATCAGCTCCTACGAGCAGTACTTC
TRBJ1-2 | NA | NA | 13 | TRBV5-6 | CASSLGGGHGYTF | TGTGCCAGCAGCTTGGGTGGGGGGCATGGCTACACCTTC
TRBJ1-6 | TRBD1 | NA | 16 | TRBV11-2 | CASSLSGTGWASPLHF | TGTGCCAGCAGCTTATCTGGGACAGGGTGGGCTTCACCCCTCCACTTT
TRBJ2-1 | TRBD2 | NA | 14 | TRBV9 | CASTYSAGVDEQFF | TGTGCCAGCACCTACTCAGCGGGGGTGGATGAGCAGTTCTTC
TRBJ1-1 | NA | few | 10 | TRBV9 | CASGGSEAFF | TGTGCCAGCGGTGGGTCTGAAGCTTTCTTT
TRBJ2-7 | NA | NA | 13 | TRBV7-9 | CASTPPGPYEQYF | TGTGCCAGCACCCCACCCGGGCCGTACGAGCAGTACTTC
TRBJ2-7 | TRBD1 | once | 17 | TRBV19 | CASTSPIGGTGVYEQYF | TGTGCCAGTACCAGTCCCATAGGAGGGACAGGGGTCTACGAGCAGTACTTC
TRBJ2-7 | TRBD1 | NA | 15 | TRBV4-1 | CASSQGGGISYEQYF | TGCGCCAGCAGCCAAGGAGGGGGCATCTCCTACGAGCAGTACTTC
TRBJ2-7 | NA | once | 15 | TRBV4-1 | CASSPLVSSSYEQYF | TGCGCCAGCAGCCCTTTAGTGTCTAGCTCCTACGAGCAGTACTTC
TRBJ2-7 | NA | NA | 13 | TRBV27 | CASSLLVSGEQYF | TGTGCCAGCAGTTTATTAGTATCAGGCGAGCAGTACTTC
TRBJ2-5 | NA | NA | 13 | TRBV7-9 | CASRGGIQETQYF | TGTGCCAGCAGAGGGGGAATCCAAGAGACCCAGTACTTC
TRBJ2-7 | NA | NA | 11 | TRBV7-9 | CASSFSYEQYF | TGTGCCAGCAGCTTTAGTTACGAGCAGTACTTC
TRBJ2-1 | NA | NA | 15 | TRBV6-4 | CASSLAPSSYNEQFF | TGTGCCAGCAGTCTAGCCCCGAGCTCCTACAATGAGCAGTTCTTC
TRBJ2-3 | NA | NA | 15 | TRBV7-3 | CASSRGETGTDTQYF | TGTGCCAGCAGCCGAGGGGAGACGGGCACAGATACGCAGTATTTT
TRBJ1-3 | TRBD1 | NA | 15 | TRBV2 | CASGFLRGRGNTIYF | TGTGCCAGCGGGTTCCTTAGGGGGCGTGGAAACACCATATATTTT
TRBJ2-2 | NA | NA | 16 | TRBV10-3 | CAISDGWDSITGELFF | TGTGCCATCAGTGACGGATGGGACTCTATCACCGGGGAGCTGTTTTTT
TRBJ1-2 | NA | once | 14 | TRBV5-1 | CASSLVDGNYGYTF | TGCGCCAGCAGCTTGGTGGACGGGAACTATGGCTACACCTTC
TRBJ2-7 | NA | NA | 15 | TRBV5-6 | CASSPGTPVFREQYF | TGTGCCAGCAGCCCCGGGACCCCAGTCTTCCGCGAGCAGTACTTC
TRBJ2-7 | TRBD1 | NA | 14 | TRBV4-3 | CASSQGTGYHEQYF | TGCGCCAGCAGCCAGGGGACAGGGTACCACGAGCAGTACTTC
TRBJ1-5 | TRBD1 | NA | 15 | TRBV5-1 | CASSPGTGGNQPQHF | TGCGCCAGCAGCCCCGGGACAGGGGGAAATCAGCCCCAGCATTTT
TRBJ2-1 | TRBD1 | NA | 15 | TRBV12-5 | CASGPRTGEGNEQFF | TGTGCTAGTGGTCCTCGGACAGGGGAGGGCAATGAGCAGTTCTTC
TRBJ2-5 | TRBD1 | NA | 14 | TRBV5-4 | CASSTGQAPETQYF | TGTGCCAGCAGCACCGGACAGGCCCCGGAGACCCAGTACTTC
TRBJ1-5 | NA | NA | 13 | TRBV16 | CASSQGGNQPQHF | TGTGCCAGCAGCCAGGGGGGCAATCAGCCCCAGCATTTT
TRBJ2-2 | NA | NA | 16 | TRBV5-1 | CASSLVEQGNTGELFF | TGCGCCAGCAGCTTGGTTGAACAGGGGAACACCGGGGAGCTGTTTTTT
TRBJ1-1 | NA | NA | 14 | TRBV11-3 | CASSTTSMNTEAFF | TGTGCCAGCAGCACAACCAGCATGAACACTGAAGCTTTCTTT
TRBJ2-1 | NA | NA | 15 | TRBV7-6 | CASSLAGRNFNEQFF | TGTGCCAGCAGCTTAGCTGGGCGGAATTTCAATGAGCAGTTCTTC
TRBJ2-1 | NA | NA | 18 | TRBV27 | CASSFLGPIMSSYNEQFF | TGTGCCAGCAGTTTCTTAGGCCCCATTATGAGCTCCTACAATGAGCAGTTCTTC
TRBJ2-5 | NA | NA | 16 | TRBV11-2 | CASSPLHLGEQETQYF | TGTGCCAGCAGCCCTTTACACTTAGGGGAGCAAGAGACCCAGTACTTC
TRBJ2-1 | TRBD1 | NA | 14 | TRBV6-4 | CASSRDRGPNEQFF | TGTGCCAGCAGTCGGGACAGGGGACCCAATGAGCAGTTCTTC
TRBJ2-7 | TRBD2 | once | 15 | TRBV4-2 | CASSQGTSGPYEQYF | TGTGCCAGCAGCCAGGGGACTAGCGGACCGTACGAGCAGTACTTC
TRBJ2-3 | NA | NA | 15 | TRBV5-1 | CASSSGTTTTDTQYF | TGCGCCAGCAGCTCCGGGACAACCACCACAGATACGCAGTATTTT
TRBJ2-1 | TRBD2 | NA | 17 | TRBV29-1 | CSVEGGSGGDSYNEQFF | TGCAGCGTTGAAGGAGGTAGCGGGGGGGACTCCTACAATGAGCAGTTCTTC
TRBJ1-2 | NA | NA | 14 | TRBV5-1 | CASSLETGDYGYTF | TGCGCCAGCAGCTTGGAGACTGGAGACTATGGCTACACCTTC
TRBJ1-6 | NA | NA | 15 | TRBV19 | CASSEGAADGGALHF | TGTGCCAGTAGTGAGGGCGCGGCCGACGGAGGGGCCCTCCACTTT
TRBJ2-2 | NA | NA | 14 | TRBV6-5 | CASSSTGNTGELFF | TGTGCCAGCAGTTCGACAGGGAACACCGGGGAGCTGTTTTTT
TRBJ2-7 | TRBD1 | few | 13 | TRBV7-8 | CASTVDRAWEQYF | TGTGCCAGCACCGTGGACAGGGCTTGGGAGCAGTACTTC